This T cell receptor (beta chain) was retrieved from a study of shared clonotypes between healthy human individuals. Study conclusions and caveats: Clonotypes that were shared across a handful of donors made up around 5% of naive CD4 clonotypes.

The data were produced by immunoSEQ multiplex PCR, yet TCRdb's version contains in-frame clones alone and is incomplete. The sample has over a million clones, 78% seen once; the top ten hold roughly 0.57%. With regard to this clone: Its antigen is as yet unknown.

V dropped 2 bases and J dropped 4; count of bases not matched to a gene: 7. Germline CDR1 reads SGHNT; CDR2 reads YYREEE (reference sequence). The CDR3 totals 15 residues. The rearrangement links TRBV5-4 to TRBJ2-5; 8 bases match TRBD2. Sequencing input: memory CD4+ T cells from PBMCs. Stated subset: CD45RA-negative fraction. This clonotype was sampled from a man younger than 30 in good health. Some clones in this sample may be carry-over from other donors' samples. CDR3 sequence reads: CASSFPIAGGETQYF. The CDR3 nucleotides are TGTGCCAGCAGCTTCCCCATTGCGGGGGGAGAGACCCAGTACTTC.